A single sample is the source of the 19 T cell receptor beta chains below, sequenced in a study of CD8 T cells in Susac syndrome. The authors reverse transcribed roughly 0.5 to 1 ug RNA with random hexamers. TCRdb re-analysed the immunoSEQ multiplex PCR reads in MiXCR, keeping a single row per CDR3 protein. The table shows 350,000 to 550,000 distinct CDR3 sequences, with 75% to 90% occurring only once. Sequences were obtained from CD8+ T cells from PBMCs. These receptors originate from a human donor with multiple sclerosis.

The chain is built from TRBV6-6 and TRBJ2-7; a weak D match, TRBD1 (5 bases). The V and J ends lost 7 bases and 3 bases respectively, with 16 bases between them. The germline CDR1 and CDR2 sequences are MNHNY and SVGAGI (reference sequence). The CDR3 is 14 amino acids. The CDR3 loop is CASTKLGRVYEQYF. CDR3 DNA sequence: TGTGCCAGCACCAAATTAGGCAGGGTCTACGAGCAGTACTTC.

The chain couples TRBV7-7 to TRBJ2-1; maybe TRBD2 (7 bases). Germline V gene lookup returns CDR1 SSHAT and CDR2 FNYEAQ (reference sequence). Trimming took off 5 bases at V and 3 bases at J, with 17 bases between the two ends. CDR3 length: 16 amino acids. The CDR3 bases are TGTGCCAGCAGCCCCAATAGGGGGGGGAACTACAATGAGCAGTTCTTC. As protein: CASSPNRGGNYNEQFF.

The V and J genes are TRBV4-1 and TRBJ2-3, with D possibly being TRBD1 or TRBD2 (7 bases each). CDR1 is MGHRA and CDR2 is YSYEKL in the germline V gene. V was cut by 1 base and J by 6 bases, with 17 bases left in between. CDR3 size: 16 residues. The CDR3 coding sequence is TGCGCCAGCAGCCAAGTATTCGGGGGAGGGGGCGATACGCAGTATTTT. It encodes CASSQVFGGGGDTQYF.

The rearrangement joins TRBV19 to TRBJ2-7; tentative D call: TRBD2 (5 bases). The CDR3 has 14 residues. Germline V gene data show CDR1 as LNHDA and CDR2 as SQIVND (reference sequence). Trimming pared 6 bases from V and 0 bases from J, leaving 12 bases between. CDR3 region: CASRGSVNSYEQYF. CDR3 in DNA: TGTGCCAGTAGGGGTAGCGTGAACTCCTACGAGCAGTACTTC.

This chain's CDR3 is CASVDRDTGELFF. In DNA, the CDR3 is TGTGCCAGTGTGGACAGGGACACCGGGGAGCTGTTTTTT. The chain recombines TRBV19 with TRBJ2-2; the match to TRBD1 covers 8 bases. Per germline, CDR1 LNHDA and CDR2 SQIVND (reference sequence). There are 13 residues in the CDR3. V shed 8 bases and J 3 bases; nucleotides not matched to a gene: 2.

This chain joins TRBV7-2 and TRBJ1-2; D not certain. Per the germline V gene, CDR1 is SGHTA and CDR2 is FQGNSA. With 4 bases removed from V and 6 bases from J, the gap between germline ends came to 21 bases. The CDR3 runs to 16 residues. The CDR3 here is CASSSILGGYSHGYTF. The DNA of the CDR3 is TGTGCCAGCAGCTCCATCCTGGGAGGGTACAGCCATGGCTACACCTTC.

The chain recombines TRBV11-3 with TRBJ2-1; D tentatively reads TRBD1 or TRBD2 (7 bases each). The CDR3 runs 15 residues. The ends were cut back, 2 bases at V and 7 bases at J, with 15 bases in the middle. Germline-derived CDR1 and CDR2 are SGHNT and YENEEA. The CDR3 is CASSLREGAVNEQFF. Written as DNA, the CDR3 is TGTGCCAGCAGCTTAAGGGAGGGGGCTGTAAATGAGCAGTTCTTC.

In its sample, this clonotype was seen a few times. V gene TRBV4-1 combines with J gene TRBJ2-7, with 9 bases aligning to TRBD1. CDR1 is MGHRA, CDR2 YSYEKL, per germline. The CDR3 totals 16 residues. V lost 1 base to trimming and J lost 4 bases; unmatched junction nucleotides: 8. This CDR3 is CASSQVTGDRAYEQYF. For the CDR3, the DNA is TGCGCCAGCAGCCAAGTTACCGGGGACAGGGCGTACGAGCAGTACTTC.

The chain is built from TRBV4-1 and TRBJ2-5; no definite D call. The CDR3 runs to 14 residues. Trimming stripped 4 bases from V and 0 bases from J, with 9 bases between. The germline CDR1 and CDR2 sequences are MGHRA and YSYEKL. CDR3 bases: TGCGCCAGCAGCCCGACACTGTACCAAGAGACCCAGTACTTC. It codes for CASSPTLYQETQYF.

The chain couples TRBV27 to TRBJ2-3; TRBD1 might be the D (6 bases). CDR3 length: 17 residues. Looked up from germline, CDR1 is MNHEY and CDR2 is SMNVEV (reference sequence). V was shortened by 0 bases and J by 3 bases, with 16 bases between the two germline ends. CDR3 protein: CASSLSGQGIRTDTQYF. CDR3 in DNA: TGTGCCAGCAGTTTATCAGGGCAGGGGATTAGAACAGATACGCAGTATTTT.

The genes are TRBV28 and TRBJ2-7, with D possibly matching TRBD2 (5 bases). The V end lost 2 bases, the J end lost 1 base, and 18 bases lay between the germline ends. Germline V gene sequence: CDR1 MDHEN, CDR2 SYDVKM. The CDR3 length is 17 residues. CDR3 sequence: CASSLPSGSDSSYEQYF. In DNA, the CDR3 is TGTGCCAGCAGTTTACCCTCGGGGAGCGACTCATCCTACGAGCAGTACTTC.

The chain employs TRBV28 and TRBJ2-3; no reliable D call. The CDR3 has 15 residues. CDR1 is MDHEN, CDR2 SYDVKM, per germline. The V end was cut by 5 bases, the J end by 0 bases, with 12 bases between. CDR3 bases: TGTGCCAGCAGTACGACTGATACTAGCACAGATACGCAGTATTTT. Translating it yields CASSTTDTSTDTQYF.

This rearrangement joins TRBV11-1 to TRBJ1-1; D not resolved. Between the trimmed V and J ends, which lost 3 bases and 2 bases, there was a span of 7 bases. This CDR3 is 13 amino acids long. Germline V gives CDR1 SGHAT, CDR2 FQDESV (reference sequence). CDR3 residues: CASSFSINTEAFF. As DNA, the CDR3 is TGTGCCAGCAGCTTTTCCATTAACACTGAAGCTTTCTTT.

The J gene is TRBJ2-3, the V gene TRBV7-9; 8 bases agree with TRBD2. V shed 6 bases and J 6 bases; nucleotides not matched to a gene: 11. Germline V CDR1 and CDR2: SEHNR, FQNEAQ (reference sequence). CDR3 size: 15 residues. The CDR3 DNA follows: TGTGCCAGCAGGAACAGCGGGAGTAGGGGCGATACGCAGTATTTT. Its translation is CASRNSGSRGDTQYF.

This chain links TRBV5-1 with TRBJ1-3; TRBD1 matches 10 bases. The germline CDR1 and CDR2 sequences are SGHRS and YFSETQ. V was clipped by 0 bases and J by 0 bases; unmatched bases: 6. The CDR3 extends over 18 amino acids. CDR3 DNA: TGCGCCAGCAGCTTGGAGAGGCGGGACAGGGGCTCTGGAAACACCATATATTTT. Its translation is CASSLERRDRGSGNTIYF. The full variable domain, rest sourced from reference TRBV5-1 and TRBJ1-3, is KAGVTQTPRYLIKTRGQQVTLSCSPISGHRSVSWYQQTPGQGLQFLFEYFSETQRNKGNFPGRFSGRQFSNSRSEMNVSTLELGDSALYLCASSLERRDRGSGNTIYFGEGSWLTVV.

The chain combines TRBV5-8 with TRBJ2-5; 7 bases map to TRBD1. From germline, CDR1 is SGHTS and CDR2 YDEGEE. The CDR3 has 14 amino acids. V shed 2 bases and J 4 bases; nucleotides not matched to a gene: 5. The CDR3 is CASSLRDSPETQYF. Written as DNA, the CDR3 is TGTGCCAGCAGCTTACGGGACAGCCCAGAGACCCAGTACTTC.

The DNA for the CDR3 is TGCGCCAGCAGCCAAGATCCCGGGACTAGCGTGGGTAGCAATGAGCAGTTCTTC. It encodes CASSQDPGTSVGSNEQFF. The rearrangement uses TRBV4-1 and TRBJ2-1, with 10 bases fitting TRBD2. V shed 0 bases, J shed 6 bases, and the junction held 11 bases outside the gene matches. Germline assignment: CDR1 MGHRA and CDR2 YSYEKL. The CDR3 runs 18 residues.

This sequence joins TRBV11-3 and TRBJ2-1, with D perhaps assigned TRBD1 or TRBD2 (6 bases each). The CDR3 is 15 residues long. Germline CDR1 and CDR2: SGHNT and YENEEA. Trimming cost V 4 bases and J 7 bases, with 17 bases left between them. The CDR3 reads CASSSGARGENEQFF. For the CDR3, the DNA is TGTGCCAGCAGCTCGGGGGCCCGGGGCGAGAATGAGCAGTTCTTC.

This rearrangement joins TRBV7-9 to TRBJ2-7, with a possible D match to TRBD1 (6 bases). Per germline, CDR1 SEHNR and CDR2 FQNEAQ (reference sequence). The CDR3 runs to 15 residues. V was pared by 5 bases and J by 0 bases, with 14 bases between. CDR3 nucleotide sequence: TGTGCCAGCAGCGGCAGGGGAATAGCCTCCTACGAGCAGTACTTC. Its protein product is CASSGRGIASYEQYF.